These T cell receptor beta chains were read from a single sample in a study of TIL therapy for anti-PD-1-resistant metastatic lung cancer. This table comes from immunoSEQ multiplex PCR, and its TCRdb copy is limited to in-frame clones, with some not included. The sample lists 50,000 or so clones, 79% occurring once. The sequencing here drew on blood, taken at baseline. The source is a woman aged 25 to 80 with non-small cell lung cancer. CDR3s include the opening cysteine and the closing phenylalanine or tryptophan. D genes are given only for firm matches. Where a row states a size, it is once, few, many or the class of an expanded clone; other rows omit it.

v_call: TRBV7-2
cdr3_length: 14
j_call: TRBJ2-5
clone_size: -
d_call: -
cdr3_nt: TGTGCCAGCAGCTTAGCCCGTTTCCAAGAGACCCAGTACTTC
cdr3_aa: CASSLARFQETQYF

v_call: TRBV19
cdr3_length: 16
j_call: TRBJ1-1
clone_size: -
d_call: -
cdr3_nt: TGTGCCAGTAGTATTTTCGGGGTAGAGGGGAACACTGAAGCTTTCTTT
cdr3_aa: CASSIFGVEGNTEAFF

v_call: TRBV5-6
cdr3_length: 14
j_call: TRBJ1-1
clone_size: -
d_call: TRBD1
cdr3_nt: TGTGCCAGCAGCTTAGGGGGGACAGTCACTGAAGCTTTCTTT
cdr3_aa: CASSLGGTVTEAFF

v_call: TRBV15
cdr3_length: 16
j_call: TRBJ2-7
clone_size: few
d_call: -
cdr3_nt: TGTGCCACCAGCAACCGGGACATAGGCTCCCCCTACGAGCAGTACTTC
cdr3_aa: CATSNRDIGSPYEQYF

v_call: TRBV6-1
cdr3_length: 17
j_call: TRBJ1-3
clone_size: -
d_call: TRBD1
cdr3_nt: TGTGCCAGCAGTGGAGCCTTCATGACAGGGCCCGGAAACACCATATATTTT
cdr3_aa: CASSGAFMTGPGNTIYF

v_call: TRBV12-5
cdr3_length: 13
j_call: TRBJ1-1
clone_size: few
d_call: -
cdr3_nt: TGTGCTAGTGGTTTAGCGGGGACACCTGAAGCTTTCTTT
cdr3_aa: CASGLAGTPEAFF

v_call: TRBV6-1
cdr3_length: 15
j_call: TRBJ1-1
clone_size: few
d_call: TRBD1
cdr3_nt: TGTGCCAGCAGTGGGCCGGGACAGGCTTCTCAAACGGCTTTCTTT
cdr3_aa: CASSGPGQASQTAFF

v_call: TRBV4-1
cdr3_length: 18
j_call: TRBJ1-2
clone_size: -
d_call: -
cdr3_nt: TGCGCCAGCAGACCTATATTTACTGTTCTTGGGGGCCATTCTGGCTACACCTTC
cdr3_aa: CASRPIFTVLGGHSGYTF

v_call: TRBV6-1
cdr3_length: 12
j_call: TRBJ2-2
clone_size: -
d_call: -
cdr3_nt: TGTGCCAGCAGTCAAAACACCGGGGAGCTGTTTTTT
cdr3_aa: CASSQNTGELFF

v_call: TRBV4-1
cdr3_length: 14
j_call: TRBJ1-2
clone_size: -
d_call: -
cdr3_nt: TGCGCCAGCAGCCAAGAGGGGTCGGGCTATGGCTACACCTTC
cdr3_aa: CASSQEGSGYGYTF

v_call: TRBV4-2
cdr3_length: 15
j_call: TRBJ1-2
clone_size: -
d_call: -
cdr3_nt: TGTGCCAGCAGCCAAGTGGGGGTGGGGGACTATGGCTACACCTTC
cdr3_aa: CASSQVGVGDYGYTF

v_call: TRBV11-2
cdr3_length: 15
j_call: TRBJ1-5
clone_size: -
d_call: -
cdr3_nt: TGTGCCAGCAGCTTAGGTCACAAGGGTGGTCAGCCCCAGCATTTT
cdr3_aa: CASSLGHKGGQPQHF

v_call: TRBV7-6
cdr3_length: 15
j_call: TRBJ1-2
clone_size: -
d_call: -
cdr3_nt: TGTGCCAGCAGCTCCATCCTCGACGGGGCCTATGGCTACACCTTC
cdr3_aa: CASSSILDGAYGYTF

v_call: TRBV18
cdr3_length: 18
j_call: TRBJ1-6
clone_size: few
d_call: TRBD1
cdr3_nt: TGTGCCAGCTCACCATTAATCCTTTCCGGGACAGAAAGTTCACCCCTCCACTTT
cdr3_aa: CASSPLILSGTESSPLHF

v_call: TRBV18
cdr3_length: 13
j_call: TRBJ1-1
clone_size: -
d_call: -
cdr3_nt: TGTGCCAGCTCCCCAGGATCGAACACTGAAGCTTTCTTT
cdr3_aa: CASSPGSNTEAFF

v_call: TRBV7-9
cdr3_length: 17
j_call: TRBJ2-3
clone_size: -
d_call: -
cdr3_nt: TGTGCCAGCAGCCCCTATACTCCAGCGGAAAGCACAGATACGCAGTATTTT
cdr3_aa: CASSPYTPAESTDTQYF

v_call: TRBV5-6
cdr3_length: 13
j_call: TRBJ1-2
clone_size: -
d_call: -
cdr3_nt: TGTGCCAGCAGCTTGCCCACAGGGCCTGGCTACACCTTC
cdr3_aa: CASSLPTGPGYTF

v_call: TRBV4-1
cdr3_length: 16
j_call: TRBJ2-1
clone_size: -
d_call: -
cdr3_nt: TGCGCCAGCAGCCAAGATCCGGGCGGGACCTACAATGAGCAGTTCTTC
cdr3_aa: CASSQDPGGTYNEQFF

v_call: TRBV6-1
cdr3_length: 13
j_call: TRBJ1-4
clone_size: once
d_call: -
cdr3_nt: TGTGCCACCCGGGCCCCATCTAATGAAAAACTGTTTTTT
cdr3_aa: CATRAPSNEKLFF

v_call: TRBV18
cdr3_length: 13
j_call: TRBJ2-1
clone_size: once
d_call: -
cdr3_nt: TGTGCCAGCTTAGCTAGCTCCTACAATGAGCAGTTCTTC
cdr3_aa: CASLASSYNEQFF

v_call: TRBV30
cdr3_length: 14
j_call: TRBJ2-7
clone_size: -
d_call: -
cdr3_nt: TGTGCCTGGGGCTCCGGGACTCTTCTCTACGAGCAGTACTTC
cdr3_aa: CAWGSGTLLYEQYF

v_call: TRBV7-9
cdr3_length: 18
j_call: TRBJ2-1
clone_size: -
d_call: -
cdr3_nt: TGTGCCAGCAGCTCGCAACCTGGGAGGGGGGGCCATTACAATGAGCAGTTCTTC
cdr3_aa: CASSSQPGRGGHYNEQFF

v_call: TRBV7-2
cdr3_length: 15
j_call: TRBJ2-7
clone_size: -
d_call: TRBD2
cdr3_nt: TGTGCCAGCAGCTTAGGCGGCGGGAGCGCCTACGAGCAGTACTTC
cdr3_aa: CASSLGGGSAYEQYF

v_call: TRBV2
cdr3_length: 15
j_call: TRBJ1-2
clone_size: -
d_call: -
cdr3_nt: TGTGCCAGCAGTGCCAGGGCAGGGCCTGAATATGGCTACACCTTC
cdr3_aa: CASSARAGPEYGYTF

v_call: TRBV10-3
cdr3_length: 13
j_call: TRBJ2-7
clone_size: -
d_call: -
cdr3_nt: TGTGCCATCACTTCAGAAACGGGAGTTGAGCAGTACTTC
cdr3_aa: CAITSETGVEQYF

v_call: TRBV19
cdr3_length: 14
j_call: TRBJ2-2
clone_size: -
d_call: -
cdr3_nt: TGTGCCAGTAGTATTACTTCGGGCACCGGGGAGCTGTTTTTT
cdr3_aa: CASSITSGTGELFF

v_call: TRBV12-5
cdr3_length: 21
j_call: TRBJ2-2
clone_size: once
d_call: TRBD2
cdr3_nt: TGTGCTAGTGGTTTCTCAAGGGGACTAGCGGGAGGGCGACCGAACACCGGGGAGCTGTTTTTT
cdr3_aa: CASGFSRGLAGGRPNTGELFF

v_call: TRBV5-8
cdr3_length: 15
j_call: TRBJ1-1
clone_size: -
d_call: TRBD1
cdr3_nt: TGTGCCAGCAGCACCGGACAGGGTTACATCACTGAAGCTTTCTTT
cdr3_aa: CASSTGQGYITEAFF

v_call: TRBV5-1
cdr3_length: 15
j_call: TRBJ2-7
clone_size: -
d_call: TRBD1
cdr3_nt: TGCGCCAGCAGCTTGAACAGGGGGCTCGTGTACGAGCAGTACTTC
cdr3_aa: CASSLNRGLVYEQYF

v_call: TRBV7-8
cdr3_length: 14
j_call: TRBJ2-7
clone_size: -
d_call: TRBD2
cdr3_nt: TGTGCCAGCAGCTACGTAGCGGGAGCGTACGAGCAGTACTTC
cdr3_aa: CASSYVAGAYEQYF

v_call: TRBV7-9
cdr3_length: 18
j_call: TRBJ2-1
clone_size: -
d_call: -
cdr3_nt: TGTGCCAGCAGCTTAACGTGGGAAGCGCTGAGCTCCTACAATGAGCAGTTCTTC
cdr3_aa: CASSLTWEALSSYNEQFF

v_call: TRBV7-2
cdr3_length: 18
j_call: TRBJ2-1
clone_size: -
d_call: TRBD2
cdr3_nt: TGTGCCAGCAGCTTAGGTCAAAGCGGGAGGCACTCCTACAATGAGCAGTTCTTC
cdr3_aa: CASSLGQSGRHSYNEQFF

v_call: TRBV7-2
cdr3_length: 14
j_call: TRBJ2-1
clone_size: -
d_call: TRBD2
cdr3_nt: TGTGCCAGCAGCCCAGGACTAGCGGGAGCCGAGCAGTTCTTC
cdr3_aa: CASSPGLAGAEQFF

v_call: TRBV9
cdr3_length: 14
j_call: TRBJ1-2
clone_size: -
d_call: TRBD1
cdr3_nt: TGTGCCAGTAGCGGCGACAGGGATGGCTATGGCTACACCTTC
cdr3_aa: CASSGDRDGYGYTF

v_call: TRBV7-9
cdr3_length: 15
j_call: TRBJ2-7
clone_size: -
d_call: -
cdr3_nt: TGTGCCAGCAGCTTAAGTTTCGGGTACAGCGTCGAGCAGTACTTC
cdr3_aa: CASSLSFGYSVEQYF

v_call: TRBV4-1
cdr3_length: 12
j_call: TRBJ1-6
clone_size: -
d_call: -
cdr3_nt: TGCGCCAGCAGCCCCTTAGGGTCACCCCTCCACTTT
cdr3_aa: CASSPLGSPLHF

v_call: TRBV5-5
cdr3_length: 14
j_call: TRBJ2-7
clone_size: many
d_call: -
cdr3_nt: TGTGCCAGCAGCTTGGAGCCTGGTACCTACGAGCAGTACTTC
cdr3_aa: CASSLEPGTYEQYF

v_call: TRBV9
cdr3_length: 16
j_call: TRBJ2-2
clone_size: -
d_call: -
cdr3_nt: TGTGCCAGCAAAGTTGGCGGGACAGCGAACACCGGGGAGCTGTTTTTT
cdr3_aa: CASKVGGTANTGELFF

v_call: TRBV4-1
cdr3_length: 16
j_call: TRBJ2-2
clone_size: -
d_call: -
cdr3_nt: TGCGCCAGCAGCCCAGAGGGTATCTTAACCACCGGGGAGCTGTTTTTT
cdr3_aa: CASSPEGILTTGELFF

v_call: TRBV5-8
cdr3_length: 16
j_call: TRBJ1-5
clone_size: -
d_call: TRBD1
cdr3_nt: TGTGCCAGCAGCTCCCCTCGGGACAGCCTAAATCAGCCCCAGCATTTT
cdr3_aa: CASSSPRDSLNQPQHF

v_call: TRBV15
cdr3_length: 16
j_call: TRBJ2-5
clone_size: -
d_call: TRBD1
cdr3_nt: TGTGCCACCAGCAGCGGGACAGCTGCTTTCCGAGAGACCCAGTACTTC
cdr3_aa: CATSSGTAAFRETQYF